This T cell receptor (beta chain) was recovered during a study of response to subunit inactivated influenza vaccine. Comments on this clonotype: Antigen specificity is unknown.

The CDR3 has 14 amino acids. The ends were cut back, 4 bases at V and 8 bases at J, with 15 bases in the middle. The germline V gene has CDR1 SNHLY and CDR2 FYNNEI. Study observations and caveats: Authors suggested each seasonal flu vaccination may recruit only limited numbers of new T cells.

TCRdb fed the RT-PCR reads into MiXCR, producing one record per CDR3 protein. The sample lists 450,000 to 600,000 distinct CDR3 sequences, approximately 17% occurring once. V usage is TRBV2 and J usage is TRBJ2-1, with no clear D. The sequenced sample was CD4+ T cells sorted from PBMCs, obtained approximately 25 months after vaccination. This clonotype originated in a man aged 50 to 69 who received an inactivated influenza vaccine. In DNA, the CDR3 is TGTGCCAGCAGTGTAAGAAGATTAAACGATGAGCAGTTCTTC. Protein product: CASSVRRLNDEQFF.